A single TCR beta chain is shown here with its context. No cognate antigen has been identified for it. Qualities for individual bases were not recorded, and no much larger clone is one base off. This sample stems from a study of blood T cell repertoires in COVID-19 (dated by TCRdb to 2018 to 2021). Describing the broader study: Samples from collaborators originated in the United States, Italy and Spain and spanned both the acute and convalescent phases of COVID-19. Nearly every sample came with metadata listing a de-identified subject ID, COVID-19 status, age in years and sex. The dataset comprised deeply sampled blood TCRbeta repertoires from subjects exposed to, actively infected with, or recovered from COVID-19. A freely available public database, intended as a resource for researchers studying the immune response to SARS-CoV-2, is where the repertoires were released. The samples were drawn from the first 160 participants of the ongoing ImmuneRACE study and from 1,200 or so subjects provided by 6 global collaborators. Where HLA class I and class II types were available, the types were taken from metadata supplied by the sample provider, not from assay-based typing. The prospective study material was composed of cDNA or gDNA derived from T cells, B-cell-depleted T cells, or PBMCs.

The germline V gene (reference sequence) yields LNHDA for CDR1 and SQIVND for CDR2. V and J lose 1 base and 4 bases, and a span of 2 bases separates them. Reading from cysteine to phenylalanine, the CDR3 counts 13 amino acids. The CDR3 DNA has 39 bases and is translated from base 1. Whole blood was collected in K2EDTA tubes by collaborating institutions according to the institutions' own protocols. Collaborator samples were shipped for TCRbeta analysis as frozen whole blood, isolated PBMCs, or DNA extracted from either sample type. TCRbeta CDR3 regions were amplified from genomic DNA by means of the immunoSEQ Assay, a bias-controlled multiplex PCR. From the authors' description of their analysis: The number of nucleated cells in each sample was estimated by amplification of reference gene primers within the assay. To quantify the absolute abundance of each unique TCRbeta CDR3 rearrangement, sequence reads were collapsed and filtered. For each sample, productive Simpson clonality was calculated as the square root of Simpson's diversity index over productive rearrangements. In TCRdb, the immuneACCESS table is reduced to in-frame sequences with V and J assigned. These tables do not hold every clone; where another copy was compared, an unresolved V gene accounts for under half, and the others remain unexplained. V and J calls and clone size are copied from that table; D and trimming were computed from the DNA. This sample has roughly 140,000 clones in its table, and around 85% of those were observed once. The ten largest make up around 3% of the sample.

Broad study findings and their caveats: Clinical and demographic metadata were provided uncurated, with the amount varying by source and participant.

This chain is built from TRBV19 and TRBJ2-6; no confident D gene assignment can be made. The clonotype originates from a man aged 45-65 years with acute or convalescent COVID-19. The sequencing sample was made of peripheral blood. The CDR3 reads as follows: CASSIAGANVLTF. The sequenced DNA is TGTGCCAGTAGTATAGCAGGGGCCAACGTCCTGACTTTC.